This is a list of T cell receptor beta chains from one sample in a study of Tregs in tolerant kidney transplant recipients. Profiling relied on immunoSEQ multiplex PCR, and the TCRdb table lists in-frame clones only, not all of them. The sample consists of tens of thousands of clones, roughly 90% of them appearing once. The sample consisted of Tregs from blood, taken before the transplant. The receptors were sampled from a human donor who received a combined kidney and bone marrow transplant. CDR3s include the opening cysteine and the closing phenylalanine or tryptophan. The D gene is left open where the match is weak. Only part of the rows carry a size: once, few, many, or a class if the clone is expanded.

j_call,v_call,d_call,clone_size,cdr3_aa,cdr3_nt
TRBJ2-5,TRBV18,NA,NA,CASSLGESGETQYF,TGTGCCAGCTCACTGGGCGAGTCCGGAGAGACCCAGTACTTC
TRBJ2-1,TRBV5-1,NA,NA,CASSLAGAGHHEQFF,TGCGCCAGCAGCTTGGCGGGAGCCGGGCACCATGAGCAGTTCTTC
TRBJ2-3,TRBV30,TRBD2,few,CALKPGLITDTQYF,TGTGCCTTGAAACCGGGACTAATAACGGATACGCAGTATTTT
TRBJ1-5,TRBV18,NA,NA,CASSPGGKGQPQHF,TGTGCCAGCTCACCGGGTGGGAAGGGGCAGCCCCAGCATTTT
TRBJ1-2,TRBV6-5,NA,NA,CASTPGLGGYTF,TGTGCCAGCACCCCGGGATTGGGCGGCTACACCTTC
TRBJ2-7,TRBV6-4,TRBD1,once,CATAPGTDGYEQYF,TGTGCCACCGCACCCGGGACAGACGGTTACGAGCAGTACTTC
TRBJ2-6,TRBV15,NA,NA,CATSRERFSGANVLTF,TGTGCCACCAGCAGAGAGAGATTCTCTGGGGCCAACGTCCTGACTTTC
TRBJ2-7,TRBV25-1,NA,once,CASSSGEVHEQYF,TGTGCCAGCAGTTCGGGTGAAGTCCACGAGCAGTACTTC
TRBJ2-1,TRBV6-5,TRBD1,NA,CASSPGQGIYNEQFF,TGTGCCAGCAGCCCTGGACAGGGGATCTACAATGAGCAGTTCTTC
TRBJ2-1,TRBV11-2,TRBD1,NA,CASSLAGGSGEQFF,TGTGCCAGCAGCTTAGCAGGGGGCAGTGGTGAGCAGTTCTTC
TRBJ2-3,TRBV5-1,NA,NA,CASSVDRPDTQYF,TGCGCCAGCAGCGTCGACCGGCCAGATACGCAGTATTTT
TRBJ2-5,TRBV29-1,NA,NA,CSAGRQGSRETQYF,TGCAGCGCCGGACGTCAGGGGTCAAGAGAGACCCAGTACTTC
TRBJ1-1,TRBV19,NA,NA,CASSIRNTEAFF,TGTGCCAGTAGTATTCGGAACACTGAAGCTTTCTTT
TRBJ1-1,TRBV10-3,NA,NA,CAISDAGGENTEAFF,TGTGCCATCAGTGACGCGGGGGGCGAGAACACTGAAGCTTTCTTT
TRBJ2-3,TRBV5-5,NA,NA,CASSLRPGADTQYF,TGTGCCAGCAGCTTGAGGCCGGGGGCAGATACGCAGTATTTT
TRBJ2-5,TRBV4-1,NA,NA,CASSQEPSNRALYF,TGCGCCAGCAGCCAAGAACCGAGTAACAGGGCCCTGTACTTC
TRBJ2-3,TRBV5-1,NA,NA,CASSRGLGDTQYF,TGCGCCAGCAGTCGGGGGTTGGGGGATACGCAGTATTTT
TRBJ2-5,TRBV27,NA,NA,CASSLGQGVTQYF,TGTGCCAGCAGTTTAGGGCAGGGTGTGACCCAGTACTTC
TRBJ2-7,TRBV6-5,TRBD2,NA,CASSLAGDVAYEQYF,TGTGCCAGCAGCCTAGCGGGAGATGTCGCCTACGAGCAGTACTTC
TRBJ2-7,TRBV18,TRBD1,NA,CASSLGTGQYMDEQYF,TGTGCCAGCTCGCTTGGGACAGGTCAGTATATGGACGAGCAGTACTTC
TRBJ2-1,TRBV28,TRBD2,NA,CASRTSGTYNEQFF,TGTGCCAGCAGGACTAGCGGGACCTACAATGAGCAGTTCTTC
TRBJ2-7,TRBV27,NA,NA,CASSFLGSRYEQYF,TGTGCCAGCAGTTTTTTAGGGTCCCGATACGAGCAGTACTTC